This T cell receptor (beta chain) was observed in a study of Ad26.COV2.S vaccination and SARS-CoV-2 variants. The wider study: Intramuscular Ad26.COV2.S doses were given once or twice, 56 days apart. General observations from the study: Vaccine and placebo recipients had similar non-spike TCR breadth. People who got the vaccine had more spike-specific TCR breadth than people who got placebo.

This clone was picked up a small number of times. Its matching antigen is unknown. Germline CDR1 SGHTA, CDR2 FQGNSA. With 4 bases removed from V and 8 bases from J, the gap between germline ends came to 13 bases. This CDR3 region has 13 residues. Profiled with immunoSEQ multiplex PCR; TCRdb holds only in-frame clones, not every one. The repertoire holds around 310,000 clones, about 90% seen once, with around 5.5% in the top ten. Treatment in this sample: around 19 received Ad26.COV2.S at low or high dose, single or two shots; about 5 received placebo; per-sample allocation not given. After the first vaccine or placebo injection, samples were drawn on day 63.

Material: peripheral blood, obtained in a trial of Ad26.COV2.S vaccine versus placebo. The clonotype was recovered from a person aged 18-65 years who received the Ad26.COV2.S COVID-19 vaccine or a placebo. The gene calls are TRBV7-2 and TRBJ2-3; tentative D call: TRBD2 (5 bases). The DNA of the CDR3 is TGTGCCAGCAGCTCCTACCTTGAGGGTACGCAGTATTTT. It is translated as CASSSYLEGTQYF.